In its sample, the clone carrying this TCR beta chain was seen a few times. Its antigen is currently unknown. TCRdb reprocessed the reads with MiXCR, giving one entry per CDR3 protein. The sample records around 530,000 distinct CDR3 sequences, about 25% being singletons. The data derive from a study of T cell repertoires in cytomegalovirus infection. Study summary: Through public TCR beta signatures, both CMV infection and matching HLA type were indicated. Study-wide points: CMV carriers with the relevant HLA were identified by cumulative public TCR beta family frequency. The response measured ex vivo was dominated by TCR beta clonotypes (HLA-C-restricted and CMV-specific).

Sequences were obtained from PBMCs. This TCR was recovered from a human donor in good health (CMV status not recorded). Some clones in this sample may be carry-over from other donors' samples.

Written as DNA, the CDR3 is TGCAGCGCCGCGGACAGGGGAGATACCGGGGAGCTGTTTTTT. Translated: CSAADRGDTGELFF. The genes are TRBV29-1 and TRBJ2-2; TRBD1 matches 9 bases. With V trimmed by 7 bases and J by 5 bases, 8 bases remained unmatched. CDR1 is SQVTM and CDR2 is ANQGSEA in the germline V gene. The CDR3 extends over 14 amino acids.